The 18 T cell receptor beta chains below were found in one sample sequenced in a study of cytomegalovirus exposure and HLA in healthy donors listed by TCRdb under 2017. Libraries were made using the immunoSEQ multiplex PCR assay. For the multiplex PCR, a mixture combining 60 forward primers for TCR Vbeta segments and 13 reverse primers for TCR Jbeta segments was used. TCRdb mirrors the immuneACCESS table, restricted to in-frame sequences. Some clones are absent from its copies; in checked studies, under half trace to an unresolved V gene, and the reason for the others is unknown. In this sample's table one finds about 30,000 clones. Clones ranked in the top ten supply 4.8% of the sample. The sample was PBMCs. The origin of the receptors is a female donor in good health and CMV-seronegative.

The chain combines TRBV19 with TRBJ2-3; TRBD2 matches 7 bases. Germline V CDR1 and CDR2: LNHDA, SQIVND (reference sequence). V shed 3 bases and J 4 bases; nucleotides not matched to a gene: 7. The CDR3 extends over 15 amino acids. The CDR3, as DNA: TGTGCCAGTAGTATGTTCGGCGGGGGAGCAGATACGCAGTATTTT. This codes for CASSMFGGGADTQYF.

The chain carries TRBV25-1 and TRBJ2-5, with 7 bases that match TRBD1. With 4 bases clipped from V and 5 bases from J, the junction kept 19 bases outside the gene matches. CDR3 length: 18 residues. Germline V gives CDR1 MGHDK, CDR2 SYGVNS. In DNA, the CDR3 is TGTGCCAGCAGTGGGGCCTACAGGGGTTGGTCTGATTGGGAGACCCAGTACTTC. Protein: CASSGAYRGWSDWETQYF.

The chain carries TRBV5-8 and TRBJ2-3; 7 nucleotides line up with TRBD1. Trimming cost V 3 bases and J 3 bases; bases outside gene matches: 10. CDR3 length: 16 residues. The germline V gene has CDR1 SGHTS and CDR2 YDEGEE. The CDR3 spells CASSYTPGQRTDTQYF. The DNA for the CDR3 is TGTGCCAGCAGCTACACACCGGGACAGCGTACAGATACGCAGTATTTT.

This chain links TRBV2 with TRBJ1-6; TRBD1 aligns across 8 bases. This CDR3 contains 19 residues. V was clipped by 6 bases and J by 6 bases; unmatched bases: 19. The germline V gene has CDR1 SNHLY and CDR2 FYNNEI. The CDR3 protein is CASRPNRGQGGGFNSPLHF. For the CDR3, the DNA is TGTGCCAGCAGACCGAATCGCGGACAGGGAGGGGGGTTTAATTCACCCCTCCACTTT.

The V call is TRBV2, the J call TRBJ1-5; maybe TRBD1 (5 bases). The CDR3 has 14 residues. Trimming took off 4 bases at V and 7 bases at J, with 14 bases between the two ends. The V gene's germline CDR1 is SNHLY and CDR2 FYNNEI. CDR3 in amino acids: CASSGGAGRQPQHF. The CDR3 DNA reads TGTGCCAGCAGTGGTGGGGCAGGCAGGCAGCCCCAGCATTTT. Complete variable domain (other parts from reference TRBV2 and TRBJ1-5): EPEVTQTPSHQVTQMGQEVILRCVPISNHLYFYWYRQILGQKVEFLVSFYNNEISEKSEIFDDQFSVERPDGSNFTLKIRSTKLEDSAMYFCASSGGAGRQPQHFGDGTRLSIL.

The gene calls are TRBV29-1 and TRBJ1-2; D is possibly TRBD1 (5 bases). The germline V gene encodes CDR1 SQVTM and CDR2 ANQGSEA. Trimming cost V 0 bases and J 2 bases, with 10 bases left between them. The CDR3 spans 14 residues. As DNA, the CDR3 is TGCAGCGTTGAAGATAGGCGGGGGAACTATGGCTACACCTTC. Encoded protein: CSVEDRRGNYGYTF.

The chain combines TRBV7-9 with TRBJ2-3, with 12 bases aligning to TRBD2. The CDR3 covers 15 residues. Germline V gene data show CDR1 as SEHNR and CDR2 as FQNEAQ (reference sequence). Losses at the gene ends were 3 bases for V and 5 bases for J; bases not matched to a gene: 3. The CDR3 spells CASSFLAGGIDTQYF. CDR3 sequence (DNA): TGTGCCAGCAGCTTCCTAGCGGGGGGGATAGATACGCAGTATTTT.

This clone is called medium-sized based on its frequency. The chain couples TRBV19 to TRBJ2-1; 9 bases line up with TRBD1. From germline, CDR1 is LNHDA and CDR2 SQIVND (reference sequence). The CDR3 runs 14 residues. The V and J ends lost 3 bases and 4 bases, in that order; junction bases with no gene match: 1. CDR3 DNA: TGTGCCAGTAGTATGGGACAGGGTTACAATGAGCAGTTCTTC. Encoded protein: CASSMGQGYNEQFF.

V usage is TRBV6-6 and J usage is TRBJ2-7, with TRBD1 matching 8 bases. Per the germline V gene, CDR1 is MNHNY and CDR2 is SVGAGI (reference sequence). Trimming at V came to 5 bases and at J to 2 bases, leaving 2 bases not matched to a gene. The CDR3 extends over 13 amino acids. The CDR3 DNA sequence: TGTGCCAGCAGTAAACAGGGGGCCTACGAGCAGTACTTC. Amino acid sequence: CASSKQGAYEQYF.

V usage is TRBV5-1 and J usage is TRBJ1-2, with a weak D call TRBD1 (6 bases). The germline V gene has CDR1 SGHRS and CDR2 YFSETQ. The CDR3 covers 14 residues. V was pared by 4 bases and J by 4 bases, with 14 bases between. CDR3 residues: CASSRHRDTYGYTF. CDR3 nucleotides: TGCGCCAGCAGCAGACACAGGGATACCTATGGCTACACCTTC.

The chain joins TRBV6-1 to TRBJ1-2, with TRBD1 matching 8 bases. V gave up 2 bases and J gave up 3 bases; unmatched junction bases: 11. This CDR3 region has 17 residues. Germline CDR1 and CDR2: MNHNS and SASEGT. This CDR3 reads CASSESPTGGIDYGYTF. The CDR3 region has the DNA TGTGCCAGCAGTGAAAGTCCTACAGGGGGAATAGACTATGGCTACACCTTC.

The J gene is TRBJ1-3, the V gene TRBV28; possible D gene TRBD1, 5 bases. This CDR3 has 16 residues. Trimming pared 6 bases from V and 0 bases from J, leaving 15 bases between. Germline CDR1 reads MDHEN; CDR2 reads SYDVKM. The CDR3 nucleotides are TGTGCCAGCAGGGTCCGGGGGGAGATCTCTGGAAACACCATATATTTT. This gives the protein CASRVRGEISGNTIYF.

The CDR3 here is CASSVGTVNSYTF. The CDR3 nucleotides read TGTGCCAGCAGTGTCGGGACAGTTAACAGCTACACCTTC. The chain is built from TRBV5-6 and TRBJ1-2; 7 nucleotides match TRBD1. The CDR3 sequence is 13 residues long. CDR1 and CDR2 from the germline V gene are SGHDT and YYEEEE. The J segment lost 9 bases and the V segment lost 5 bases, leaving 10 bases of the junction unmatched.

The chain carries TRBV6-5 and TRBJ1-1; D might be TRBD1 (5 bases). The CDR3 runs 14 residues. The germline V and J ends were trimmed by 4 bases and 6 bases, with 15 bases remaining between them. CDR1 MNHEY and CDR2 SVGAGI come from the germline V gene. CDR3 nucleotides: TGTGCCAGCAGTTCTTCAGGGAGGGTCGCTGAAGCTTTCTTT. It yields the protein CASSSSGRVAEAFF.

The chain combines TRBV7-2 with TRBJ1-6; possible D gene TRBD1, 6 bases. Trimming removed 8 bases at V and 7 bases at J, with 15 bases between. The CDR3 is 14 residues long. Germline V CDR1 and CDR2: SGHTA, FQGNSA. DNA of the CDR3: TGTGCCAGCTCCGTAGGGGGGGAGAATTCACCCCTCCACTTT. As protein: CASSVGGENSPLHF.

The chain carries TRBV19 and TRBJ1-4; 8 nucleotides line up with TRBD1. V trimming: 6 bases; J trimming: 4 bases; junction bases outside the gene matches: 16. The germline gives CDR1 LNHDA, CDR2 SQIVND (reference sequence). CDR3 length equals 18 residues. The CDR3 nucleotides read TGTGCCAGTAGGAAGCTGGGGAGACAGGGGATCGGTAATGAAAAACTGTTTTTT. Protein: CASRKLGRQGIGNEKLFF.

This rearrangement joins TRBV5-4 to TRBJ2-7; D perhaps matches TRBD1 (5 bases). V gave up 2 bases and J gave up 0 bases, with 12 bases separating them. Germline loops: CDR1 SGHNT, CDR2 YYREEE (reference sequence). The length of the CDR3 is 15 residues. The CDR3, as DNA: TGTGCCAGCAGCTTATGGGGCAGGGTCTCCTACGAGCAGTACTTC. This gives the protein CASSLWGRVSYEQYF.

The chain has TRBV6-1 and TRBJ1-1, with 9 bases aligning to TRBD1. Per the germline V gene, CDR1 is MNHNS and CDR2 is SASEGT. The CDR3 has 14 residues. Trimming took 3 bases from V and 2 from J; bases not matched to a gene: 1. The chain's CDR3 is CASSETGGNTEAFF. The CDR3 region has the DNA TGTGCCAGCAGTGAGACAGGGGGAAACACTGAAGCTTTCTTT.